The clone carrying this T cell receptor (beta chain) has ten or more counts. The antigen is not known. This entry is derived from a study of breast tumors, draining lymph nodes, adjacent tissues. The lymph nodes were axillary draining lymph nodes from breast cancer patients. TCRdb recomputed calls from the multiplex PCR reads with MiXCR, one row per CDR3 protein. The sample carries approximately 280,000 distinct CDR3 sequences, roughly 30% recorded once. Germline CDR1 is SGDLS and CDR2 is YYNGEE. This CDR3 contains 15 residues. V was clipped by 8 bases and J by 0 bases; unmatched bases: 6. Findings and caveats of the study: Luminal-like breast cancer showed significantly higher tumor–nontumor repertoire similarity than basal-like. Most tumor T cells seemingly derive from lymph node, then expand in tumor. Tumor TCR diversity was below lymph nodes but above nontumor tissue.

Sequencing input: axillary lymph node tissue. J is TRBJ2-1 and V is TRBV9, with 9 bases that match TRBD2. This TCR derives from a female donor with breast cancer. Some clones in this sample may be carry-over from other donors' samples. The CDR3 spells CASSISGSSYNEQFF. DNA of the CDR3: TGTGCCAGTAGCATTAGCGGGAGCTCCTACAATGAGCAGTTCTTC.